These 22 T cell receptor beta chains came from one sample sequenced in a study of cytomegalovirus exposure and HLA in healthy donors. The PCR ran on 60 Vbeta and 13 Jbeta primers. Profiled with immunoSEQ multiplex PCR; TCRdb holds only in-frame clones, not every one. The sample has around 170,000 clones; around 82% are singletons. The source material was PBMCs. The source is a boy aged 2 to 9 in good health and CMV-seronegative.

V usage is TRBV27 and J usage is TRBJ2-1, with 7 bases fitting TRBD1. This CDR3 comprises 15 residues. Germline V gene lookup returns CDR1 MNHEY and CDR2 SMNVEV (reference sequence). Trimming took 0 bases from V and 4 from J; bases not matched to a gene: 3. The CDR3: CASSLSRTGYNEQFF. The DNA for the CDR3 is TGTGCCAGCAGTTTATCAAGGACAGGTTACAATGAGCAGTTCTTC.

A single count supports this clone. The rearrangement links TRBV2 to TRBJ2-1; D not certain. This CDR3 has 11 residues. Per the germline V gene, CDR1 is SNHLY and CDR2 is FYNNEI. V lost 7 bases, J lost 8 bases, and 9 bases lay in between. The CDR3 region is CASTESYEQFF. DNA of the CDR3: TGTGCCAGCACGGAGAGTTATGAGCAGTTCTTC.

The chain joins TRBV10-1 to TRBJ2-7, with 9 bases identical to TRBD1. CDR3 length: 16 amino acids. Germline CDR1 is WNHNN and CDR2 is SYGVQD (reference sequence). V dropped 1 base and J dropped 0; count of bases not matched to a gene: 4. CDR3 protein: CASSEFSGQGSYEQYF. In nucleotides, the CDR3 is TGCGCCAGCAGTGAGTTTTCGGGACAGGGCTCCTACGAGCAGTACTTC.

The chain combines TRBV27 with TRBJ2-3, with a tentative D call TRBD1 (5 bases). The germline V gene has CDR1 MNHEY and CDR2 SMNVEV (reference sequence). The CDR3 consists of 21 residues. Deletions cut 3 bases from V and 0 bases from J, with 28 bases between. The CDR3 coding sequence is TGTGCCAGCAGTTTTATTGGACAATACGGCAGGCGAACCCCTAGCACAGATACGCAGTATTTT. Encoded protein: CASSFIGQYGRRTPSTDTQYF.

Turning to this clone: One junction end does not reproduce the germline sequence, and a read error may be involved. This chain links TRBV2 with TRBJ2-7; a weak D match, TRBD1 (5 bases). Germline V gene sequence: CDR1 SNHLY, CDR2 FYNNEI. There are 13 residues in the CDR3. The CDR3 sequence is CASREEGAREQYF. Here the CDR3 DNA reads TGTGCCAGCAGGGAAGAAGGGGCCCGCGAGCAGTACTTC. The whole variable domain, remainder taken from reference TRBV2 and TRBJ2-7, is EPEVTQTPSHQVTQMGQEVILRCVPISNHLYFYWYRQILGQKVEFLVSFYNNEISEKSEIFDDQFSVERPDGSNFTLKIRSTKLEDSAMYFCASREEGAREQYFGPGTRLTVT.

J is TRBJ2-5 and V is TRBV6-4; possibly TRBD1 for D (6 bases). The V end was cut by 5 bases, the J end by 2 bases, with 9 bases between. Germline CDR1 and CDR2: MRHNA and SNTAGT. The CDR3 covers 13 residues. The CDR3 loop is CASSRDTQETQYF. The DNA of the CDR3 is TGTGCCAGCAGTCGGGACACGCAAGAGACCCAGTACTTC.

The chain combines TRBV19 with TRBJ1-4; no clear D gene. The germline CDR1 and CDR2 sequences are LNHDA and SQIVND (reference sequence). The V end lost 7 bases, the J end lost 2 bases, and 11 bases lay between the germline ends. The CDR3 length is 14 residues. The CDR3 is CASTRVPTNEKLFF. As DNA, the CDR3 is TGTGCCAGTACTCGCGTCCCCACTAATGAAAAACTGTTTTTT.

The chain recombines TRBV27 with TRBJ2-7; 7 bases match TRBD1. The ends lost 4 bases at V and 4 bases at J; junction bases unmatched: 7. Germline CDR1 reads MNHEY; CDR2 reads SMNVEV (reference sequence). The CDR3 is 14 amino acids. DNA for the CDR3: TGTGCCAGCAGTTCCGGGACAGACTGGTACGAGCAGTACTTC. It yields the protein CASSSGTDWYEQYF.

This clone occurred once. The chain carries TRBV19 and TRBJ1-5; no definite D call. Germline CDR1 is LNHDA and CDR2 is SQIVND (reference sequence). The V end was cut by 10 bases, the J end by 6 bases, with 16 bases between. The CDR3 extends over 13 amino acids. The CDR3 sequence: CATGMRGIQPQHF. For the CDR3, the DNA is TGTGCCACCGGAATGAGAGGTATTCAGCCCCAGCATTTT.

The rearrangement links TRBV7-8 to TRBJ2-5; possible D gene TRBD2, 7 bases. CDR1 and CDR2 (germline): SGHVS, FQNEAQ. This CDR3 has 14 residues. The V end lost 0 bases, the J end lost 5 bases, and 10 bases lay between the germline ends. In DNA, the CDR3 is TGTGCCAGCAGCTTAGCGCGGGGGCGGGAGACCCAGTACTTC. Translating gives CASSLARGRETQYF.

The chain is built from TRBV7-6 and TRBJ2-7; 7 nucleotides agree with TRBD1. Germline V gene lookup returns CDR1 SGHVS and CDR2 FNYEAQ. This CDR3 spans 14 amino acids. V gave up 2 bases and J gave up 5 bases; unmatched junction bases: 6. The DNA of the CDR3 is TGTGCCAGCAGCTTATGGAAGGGGGCCAACGAGCAGTACTTC. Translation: CASSLWKGANEQYF.

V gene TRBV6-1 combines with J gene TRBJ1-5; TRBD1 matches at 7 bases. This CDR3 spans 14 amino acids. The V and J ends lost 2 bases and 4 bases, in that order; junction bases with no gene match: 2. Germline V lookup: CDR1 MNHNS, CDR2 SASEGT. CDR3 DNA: TGTGCCAGCAGTGAATGGGACAGAAATCAGCCCCAGCATTTT. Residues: CASSEWDRNQPQHF.

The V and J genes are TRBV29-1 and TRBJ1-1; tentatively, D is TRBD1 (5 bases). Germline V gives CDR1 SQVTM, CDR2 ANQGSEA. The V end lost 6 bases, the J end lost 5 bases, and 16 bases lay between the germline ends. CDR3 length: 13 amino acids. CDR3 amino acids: CSVVWGVGTEAFF. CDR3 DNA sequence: TGCAGCGTCGTTTGGGGGGTAGGTACTGAAGCTTTCTTT.

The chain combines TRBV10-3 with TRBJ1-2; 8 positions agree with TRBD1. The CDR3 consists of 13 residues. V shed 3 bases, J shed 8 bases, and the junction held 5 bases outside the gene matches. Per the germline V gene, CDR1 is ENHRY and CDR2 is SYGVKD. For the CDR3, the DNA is TGTGCCATCAGTGAATCACAGGGGGACGGCTACACCTTC. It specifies CAISESQGDGYTF.

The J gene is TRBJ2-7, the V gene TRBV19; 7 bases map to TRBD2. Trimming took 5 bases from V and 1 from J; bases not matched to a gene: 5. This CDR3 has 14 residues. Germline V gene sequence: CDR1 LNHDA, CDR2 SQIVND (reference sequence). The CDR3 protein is CASSPLAGSYEQYF. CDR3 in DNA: TGTGCCAGTAGTCCCTTAGCGGGTTCCTACGAGCAGTACTTC.

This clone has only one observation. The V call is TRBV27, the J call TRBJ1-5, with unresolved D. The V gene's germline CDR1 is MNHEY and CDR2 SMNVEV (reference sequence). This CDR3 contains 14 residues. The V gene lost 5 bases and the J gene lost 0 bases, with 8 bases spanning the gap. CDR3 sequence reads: CASSPLYSNQPQHF. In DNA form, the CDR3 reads TGTGCCAGCAGTCCCCTATATAGCAATCAGCCCCAGCATTTT.

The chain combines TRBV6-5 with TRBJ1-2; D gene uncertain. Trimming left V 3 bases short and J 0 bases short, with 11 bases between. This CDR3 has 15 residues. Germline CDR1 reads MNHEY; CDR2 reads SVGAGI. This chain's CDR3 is CASSYGRVANYGYTF. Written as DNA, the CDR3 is TGTGCCAGCAGTTATGGGAGGGTCGCTAACTATGGCTACACCTTC.

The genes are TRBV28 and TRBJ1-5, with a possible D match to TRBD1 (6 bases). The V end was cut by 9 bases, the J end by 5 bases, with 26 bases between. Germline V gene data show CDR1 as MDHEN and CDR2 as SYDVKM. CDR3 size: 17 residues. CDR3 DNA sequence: TGTGCCAGTTCTATCCCAGGGATCTCAAAGGGGGATCAGCCCCAGCATTTT. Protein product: CASSIPGISKGDQPQHF. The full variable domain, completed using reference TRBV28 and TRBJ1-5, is DVKVTQSSRYLVKRTGEKVFLECVQDMDHENMFWYRQDPGLGLRLIYFSYDVKMKEKGDIPEGYSVSREKKERFSLILESASTNQTSMYLCASSIPGISKGDQPQHFGDGTRLSIL.

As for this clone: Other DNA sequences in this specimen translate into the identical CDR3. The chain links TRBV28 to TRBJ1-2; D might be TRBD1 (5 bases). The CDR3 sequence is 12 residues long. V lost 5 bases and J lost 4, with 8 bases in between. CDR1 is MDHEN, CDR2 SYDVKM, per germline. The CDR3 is CASSRDSYGYTF. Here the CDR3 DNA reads TGTGCCAGCAGTAGGGACTCCTATGGCTACACCTTC.

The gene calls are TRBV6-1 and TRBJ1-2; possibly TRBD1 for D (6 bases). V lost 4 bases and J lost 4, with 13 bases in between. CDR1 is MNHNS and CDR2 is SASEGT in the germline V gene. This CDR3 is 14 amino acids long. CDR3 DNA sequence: TGTGCCAGCAGTGCCTTGGGAGGGGGCTATGGCTACACCTTC. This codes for CASSALGGGYGYTF.

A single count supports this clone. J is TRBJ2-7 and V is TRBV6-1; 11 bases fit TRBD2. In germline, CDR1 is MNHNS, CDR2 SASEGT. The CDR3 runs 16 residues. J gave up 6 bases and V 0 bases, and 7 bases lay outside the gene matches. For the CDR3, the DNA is TGTGCCAGCAGTGAAGCCCTAGCGGGAGGTTCTGGCGAGCAGTACTTC. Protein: CASSEALAGGSGEQYF.

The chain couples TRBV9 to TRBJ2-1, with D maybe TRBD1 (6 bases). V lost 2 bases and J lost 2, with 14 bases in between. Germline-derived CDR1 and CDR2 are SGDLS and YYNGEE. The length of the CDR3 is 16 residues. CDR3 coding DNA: TGTGCCAGCAGCGTTGGGGGCGACCCAACCTACAATGAGCAGTTCTTC. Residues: CASSVGGDPTYNEQFF. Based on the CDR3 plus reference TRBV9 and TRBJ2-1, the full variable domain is DSGVTQTPKHLITATGQRVTLRCSPRSGDLSVYWYQQSLDQGLQFLIQYYNGEERAKGNILERFSAQQFPDLHSELNLSSLELGDSALYFCASSVGGDPTYNEQFFGPGTRLTVL.